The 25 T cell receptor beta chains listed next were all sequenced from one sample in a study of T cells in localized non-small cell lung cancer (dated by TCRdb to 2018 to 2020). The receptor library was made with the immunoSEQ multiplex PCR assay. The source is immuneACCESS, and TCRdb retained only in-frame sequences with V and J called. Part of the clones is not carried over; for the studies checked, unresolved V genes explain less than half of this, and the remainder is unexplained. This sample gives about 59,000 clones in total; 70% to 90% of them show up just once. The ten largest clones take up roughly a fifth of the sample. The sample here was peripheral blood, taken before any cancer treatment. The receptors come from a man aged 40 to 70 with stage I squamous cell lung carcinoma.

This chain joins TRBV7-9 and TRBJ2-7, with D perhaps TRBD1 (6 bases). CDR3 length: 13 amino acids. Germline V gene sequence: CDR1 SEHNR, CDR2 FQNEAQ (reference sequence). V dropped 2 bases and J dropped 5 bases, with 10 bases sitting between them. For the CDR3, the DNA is TGTGCCAGCAGCTTAACAGGGTTGGACGAGCAGTACTTC. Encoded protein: CASSLTGLDEQYF.

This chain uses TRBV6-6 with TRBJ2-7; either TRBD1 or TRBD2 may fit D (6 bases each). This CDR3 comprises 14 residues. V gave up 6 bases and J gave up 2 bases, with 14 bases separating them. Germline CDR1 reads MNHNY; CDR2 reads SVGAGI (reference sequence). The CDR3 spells CASRDEGGTYEQYF. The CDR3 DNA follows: TGTGCCAGCAGAGACGAGGGGGGCACCTACGAGCAGTACTTC.

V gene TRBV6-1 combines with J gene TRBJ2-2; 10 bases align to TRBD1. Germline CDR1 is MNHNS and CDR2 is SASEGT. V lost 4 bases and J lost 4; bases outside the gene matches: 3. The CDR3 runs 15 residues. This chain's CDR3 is CASSGDRGRTGELFF. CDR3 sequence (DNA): TGTGCCAGCAGTGGCGACAGGGGGCGCACCGGGGAGCTGTTTTTT.

The CDR3 DNA reads as TGTGCCAGCAGCTTTCGCCAGGGGGATGAAAAACTGTTTTTT. Translating gives CASSFRQGDEKLFF. This chain links TRBV7-2 with TRBJ1-4, with 7 bases identical to TRBD1. The CDR3 loop spans 14 amino acids. The ends lost 3 bases at V and 6 bases at J; junction bases unmatched: 4. From germline, CDR1 is SGHTA and CDR2 FQGNSA.

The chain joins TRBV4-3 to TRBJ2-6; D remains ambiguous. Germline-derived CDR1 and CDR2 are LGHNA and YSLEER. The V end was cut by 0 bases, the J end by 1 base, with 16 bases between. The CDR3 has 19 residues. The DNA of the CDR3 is TGCGCCAGCAGCCAAGATCGGCTTGCTTTTCGATCTGGGGCCAACGTCCTGACTTTC. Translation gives CASSQDRLAFRSGANVLTF.

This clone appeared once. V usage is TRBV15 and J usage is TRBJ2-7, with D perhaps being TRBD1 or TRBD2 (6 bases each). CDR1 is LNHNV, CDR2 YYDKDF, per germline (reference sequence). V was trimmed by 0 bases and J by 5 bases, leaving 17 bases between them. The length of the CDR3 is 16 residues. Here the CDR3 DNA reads TGTGCCACCAGCAGAGATCCGGAGGGGGGTAGAAACGAGCAGTACTTC. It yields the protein CATSRDPEGGRNEQYF. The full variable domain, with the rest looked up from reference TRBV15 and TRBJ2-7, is DAMVIQNPRYQVTQFGKPVTLSCSQTLNHNVMYWYQQKSSQAPKLLFHYYDKDFNNEADTPDNFQSRRPNTSFCFLDIRSPGLGDTAMYLCATSRDPEGGRNEQYFGPGTRLTVT.

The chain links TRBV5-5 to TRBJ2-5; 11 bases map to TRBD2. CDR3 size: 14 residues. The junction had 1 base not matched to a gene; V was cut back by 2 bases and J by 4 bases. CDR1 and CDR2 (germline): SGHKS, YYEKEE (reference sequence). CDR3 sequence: CASSFLAGGETQYF. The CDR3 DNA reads TGTGCCAGCAGCTTCCTAGCGGGAGGAGAGACCCAGTACTTC.

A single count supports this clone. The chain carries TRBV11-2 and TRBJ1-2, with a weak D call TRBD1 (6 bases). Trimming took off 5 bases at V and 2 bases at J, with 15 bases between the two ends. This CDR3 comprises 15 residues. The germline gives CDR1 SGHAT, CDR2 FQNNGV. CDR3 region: CASSLLRTANYGYTF. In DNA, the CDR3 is TGTGCCAGCAGCCTCCTAAGGACAGCCAACTATGGCTACACCTTC.

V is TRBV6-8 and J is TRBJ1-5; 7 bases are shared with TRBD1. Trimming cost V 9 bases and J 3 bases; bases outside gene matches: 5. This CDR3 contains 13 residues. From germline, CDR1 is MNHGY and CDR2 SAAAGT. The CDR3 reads CASRDRFNQPQHF. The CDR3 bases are TGTGCCAGTAGGGACAGATTCAATCAGCCCCAGCATTTT.

The CDR3 sequence is CASSQDRRITDTQYF. The DNA for the CDR3 is TGTGCCAGCAGCCAAGATAGGAGAATCACAGATACGCAGTATTTT. The V gene is TRBV4-2, the J gene TRBJ2-3; D unresolved. The CDR3 totals 15 residues. The germline gives CDR1 LGHNA, CDR2 YNFKEQ. V lost 0 bases to trimming and J lost 2 bases, with 9 bases between them.

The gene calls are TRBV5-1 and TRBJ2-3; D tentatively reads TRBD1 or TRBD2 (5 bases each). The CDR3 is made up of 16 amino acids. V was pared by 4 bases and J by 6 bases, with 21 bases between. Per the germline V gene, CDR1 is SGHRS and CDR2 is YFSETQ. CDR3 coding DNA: TGCGCCAGCAGCGCCGGGACCACTATGGCCCTGGATACGCAGTATTTT. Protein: CASSAGTTMALDTQYF.

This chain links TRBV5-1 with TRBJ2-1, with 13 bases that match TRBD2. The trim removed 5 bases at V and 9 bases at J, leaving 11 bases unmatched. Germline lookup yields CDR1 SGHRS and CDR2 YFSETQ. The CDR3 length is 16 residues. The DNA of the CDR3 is TGCGCCAGCAGTTCCACCCGGACTAGCGGGAGCAGTGAGCAGTTCTTC. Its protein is CASSSTRTSGSSEQFF.

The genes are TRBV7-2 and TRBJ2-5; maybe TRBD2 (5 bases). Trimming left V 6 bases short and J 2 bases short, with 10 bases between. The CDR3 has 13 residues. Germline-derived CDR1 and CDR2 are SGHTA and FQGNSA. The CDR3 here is CASRRVAQETQYF. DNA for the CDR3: TGTGCCAGCAGGAGGGTTGCTCAAGAGACCCAGTACTTC.

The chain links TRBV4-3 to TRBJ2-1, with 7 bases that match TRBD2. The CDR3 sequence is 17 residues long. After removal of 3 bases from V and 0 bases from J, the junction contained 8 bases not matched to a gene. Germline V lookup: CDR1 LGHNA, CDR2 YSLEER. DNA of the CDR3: TGCGCCAGCAGCCAGGGTAGCGGGCCGAGCTCCTACAATGAGCAGTTCTTC. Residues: CASSQGSGPSSYNEQFF.

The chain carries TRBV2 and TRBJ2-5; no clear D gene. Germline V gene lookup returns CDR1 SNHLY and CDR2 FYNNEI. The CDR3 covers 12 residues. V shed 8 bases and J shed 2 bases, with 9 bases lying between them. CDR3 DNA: TGTGCCAGCCGTGGAGATCAAGAGACCCAGTACTTC. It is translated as CASRGDQETQYF.

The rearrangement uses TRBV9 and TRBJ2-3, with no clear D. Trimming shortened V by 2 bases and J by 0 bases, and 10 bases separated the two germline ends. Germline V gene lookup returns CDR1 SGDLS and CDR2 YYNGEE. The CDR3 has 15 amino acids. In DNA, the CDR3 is TGTGCCAGCAGCGTTGATTTCTCTAGCACAGATACGCAGTATTTT. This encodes CASSVDFSSTDTQYF. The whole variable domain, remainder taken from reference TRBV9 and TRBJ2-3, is DSGVTQTPKHLITATGQRVTLRCSPRSGDLSVYWYQQSLDQGLQFLIQYYNGEERAKGNILERFSAQQFPDLHSELNLSSLELGDSALYFCASSVDFSSTDTQYFGPGTRLTVL.

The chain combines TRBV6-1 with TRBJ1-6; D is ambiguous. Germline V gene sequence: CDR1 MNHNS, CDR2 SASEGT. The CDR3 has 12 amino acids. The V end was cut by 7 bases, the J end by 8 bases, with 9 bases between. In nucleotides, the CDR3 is TGTGCCAGCAAGGCAGAGTATTCACCCCTCCACTTT. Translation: CASKAEYSPLHF.

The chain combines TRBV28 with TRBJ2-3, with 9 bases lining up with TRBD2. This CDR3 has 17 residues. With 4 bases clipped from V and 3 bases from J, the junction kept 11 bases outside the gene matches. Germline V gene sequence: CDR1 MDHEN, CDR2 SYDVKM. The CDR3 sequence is CASSSRLLAGKTDTQYF. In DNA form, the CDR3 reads TGTGCCAGCAGTTCCCGTCTTCTAGCGGGGAAGACAGATACGCAGTATTTT.

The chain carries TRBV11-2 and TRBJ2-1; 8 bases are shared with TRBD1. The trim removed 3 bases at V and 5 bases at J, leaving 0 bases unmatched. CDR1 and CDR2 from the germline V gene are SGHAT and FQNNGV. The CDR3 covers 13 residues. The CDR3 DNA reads TGTGCCAGCAGCTTGACAGGGGACAATGAGCAGTTCTTC. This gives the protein CASSLTGDNEQFF.

CDR3 DNA sequence: TGTGCCAGCCACAGGGGGCTTGACACCATATATTTT. Its protein is CASHRGLDTIYF. The chain combines TRBV28 with TRBJ1-3, with 9 bases fitting TRBD1. Unmatched junction bases numbered 4, after V lost 8 bases and J lost 8 bases. The CDR3 length is 12 residues. In germline, CDR1 is MDHEN, CDR2 SYDVKM.

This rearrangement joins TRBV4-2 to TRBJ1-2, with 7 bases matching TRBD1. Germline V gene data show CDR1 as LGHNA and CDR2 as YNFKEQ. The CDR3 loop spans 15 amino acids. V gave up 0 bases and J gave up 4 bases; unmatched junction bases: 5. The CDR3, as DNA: TGTGCCAGCAGCCAAGATGGGACAGAGATCTATGGCTACACCTTC. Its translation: CASSQDGTEIYGYTF.

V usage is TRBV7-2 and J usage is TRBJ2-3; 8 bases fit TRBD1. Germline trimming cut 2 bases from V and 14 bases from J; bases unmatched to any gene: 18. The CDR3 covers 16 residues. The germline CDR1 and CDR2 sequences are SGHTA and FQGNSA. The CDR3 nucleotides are TGTGCCAGCAGCTTAATCTTGGGCTTATGGACAGGGCCCCCGTATTTT. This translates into CASSLILGLWTGPPYF.

CDR3 amino acids: CASSLSAGASETQYF. The DNA for the CDR3 is TGTGCCAGCAGCTTAAGCGCGGGAGCTAGTGAGACCCAGTACTTC. The genes are TRBV7-3 and TRBJ2-5; 7 bases are shared with TRBD2. There are 15 residues in the CDR3. Per germline, CDR1 SGHTA and CDR2 FQGTGA. Trimming cost V 1 base and J 5 bases; bases outside gene matches: 7.

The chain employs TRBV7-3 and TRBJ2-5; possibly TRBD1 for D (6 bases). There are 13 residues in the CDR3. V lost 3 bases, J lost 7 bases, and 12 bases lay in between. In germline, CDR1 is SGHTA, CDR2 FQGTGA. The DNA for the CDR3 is TGTGCCAGCAGCTTGGGGGCCTCTGGGACCCAGTACTTC. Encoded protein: CASSLGASGTQYF. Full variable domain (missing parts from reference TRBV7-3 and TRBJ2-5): GAGVSQTPSNKVTEKGKYVELRCDPISGHTALYWYRQSLGQGPEFLIYFQGTGAADDSGLPNDRFFAVRPEGSVSTLKIQRTERGDSAVYLCASSLGASGTQYFGPGTRLLVL.

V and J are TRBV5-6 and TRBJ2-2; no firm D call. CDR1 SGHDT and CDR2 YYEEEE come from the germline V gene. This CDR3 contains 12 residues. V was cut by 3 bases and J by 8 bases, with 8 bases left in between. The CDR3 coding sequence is TGTGCCAGCAGCTCATCCTCAGGGGAGCTGTTTTTT. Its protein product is CASSSSSGELFF.